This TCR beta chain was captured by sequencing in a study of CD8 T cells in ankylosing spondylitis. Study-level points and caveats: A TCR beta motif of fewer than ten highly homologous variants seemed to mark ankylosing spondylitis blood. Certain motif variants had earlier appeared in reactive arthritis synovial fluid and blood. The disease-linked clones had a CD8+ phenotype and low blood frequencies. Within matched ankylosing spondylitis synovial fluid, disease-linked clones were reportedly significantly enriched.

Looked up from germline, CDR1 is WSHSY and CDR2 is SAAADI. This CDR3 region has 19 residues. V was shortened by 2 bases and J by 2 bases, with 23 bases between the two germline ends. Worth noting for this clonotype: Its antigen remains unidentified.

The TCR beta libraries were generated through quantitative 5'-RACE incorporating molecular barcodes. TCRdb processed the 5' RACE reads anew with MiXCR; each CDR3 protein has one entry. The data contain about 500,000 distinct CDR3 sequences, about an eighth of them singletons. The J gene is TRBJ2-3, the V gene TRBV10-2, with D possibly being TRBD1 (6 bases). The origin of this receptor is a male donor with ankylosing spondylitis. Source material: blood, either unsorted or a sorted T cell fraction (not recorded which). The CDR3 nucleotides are TGCGCCAGCAGTGAGCTAACCGCAGTTGGACAGCTTTACACAGATACGCAGTATTTT. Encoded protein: CASSELTAVGQLYTDTQYF.